One and the same sample provided the 28 T cell receptor beta chains below, sequenced in a study of PD-L1 blockade in urothelial cancer. As to time point: pretreatment peripheral blood. Repertoires were generated with immunoSEQ multiplex PCR, while TCRdb's copy carries only in-frame clones and drops some. Of around 130,000 clones in the sample, about four fifths were seen once. The sequencing used PBMCs, collected around atezolizumab (anti-PD-L1) treatment. These receptors all stem from a man in his forties or fifties with urothelial cancer.

CDR3: CASSRGINEQFF. The CDR3 DNA follows: TGTGCCAGCAGCAGGGGGATCAATGAGCAGTTCTTC. The V gene is TRBV19, the J gene TRBJ2-1; 7 nucleotides align to TRBD1. After removal of 9 bases from V and 6 bases from J, the junction contained 5 bases not matched to a gene. The CDR3 totals 12 residues. The germline CDR1 and CDR2 sequences are LNHDA and SQIVND (reference sequence).

The chain uses TRBV7-9 and TRBJ2-2; D is unresolved. This CDR3 spans 12 amino acids. Germline V gene data show CDR1 as SEHNR and CDR2 as FQNEAQ (reference sequence). V dropped 3 bases and J dropped 12 bases, with 11 bases sitting between them. The CDR3: CASSLEPYKLFF. The DNA of the CDR3 is TGTGCCAGCAGCTTGGAGCCGTATAAGCTGTTTTTT.

The CDR3 nucleotides are TGTGCCAGCAGCCCGGGACAGGGGGCGGCTGGGGCCAACGTCCTGACTTTC. Its translation: CASSPGQGAAGANVLTF. J is TRBJ2-6 and V is TRBV7-3; TRBD1 matches at 12 bases. The CDR3 is 17 residues long. Germline lookup yields CDR1 SGHTA and CDR2 FQGTGA. V dropped 5 bases and J dropped 2; count of bases not matched to a gene: 4. Together with reference TRBV7-3 and TRBJ2-6, the CDR3 gives the full variable domain: GAGVSQTPSNKVTEKGKYVELRCDPISGHTALYWYRQSLGQGPEFLIYFQGTGAADDSGLPNDRFFAVRPEGSVSTLKIQRTERGDSAVYLCASSPGQGAAGANVLTFGAGSRLTVL.

The chain recombines TRBV10-2 with TRBJ2-2, with no clear D. V was shortened by 0 bases and J by 8 bases, with 13 bases between the two germline ends. The CDR3 consists of 15 residues. CDR1 and CDR2 (germline): WSHSY, SAAADI. The CDR3 nucleotides are TGCGCCAGCAGTGAGTCGGCAGGTGGTACGGGGGAGCTGTTTTTT. Translated, it gives CASSESAGGTGELFF.

The rearrangement uses TRBV11-1 and TRBJ2-1; TRBD2 might be the D (6 bases). From germline, CDR1 is SGHAT and CDR2 FQDESV (reference sequence). Trimming took off 5 bases at V and 10 bases at J, with 18 bases between the two ends. This CDR3 is 14 amino acids long. CDR3 coding DNA: TGTGCCAGCAGCACCGGGACTGGGATCGTGGAGCAGTTCTTC. Translated: CASSTGTGIVEQFF.

The rearrangement joins TRBV5-6 to TRBJ1-5, with D hard to call. V was pared by 2 bases and J by 1 base, with 4 bases between. The CDR3 consists of 13 residues. Germline CDR1 is SGHDT and CDR2 is YYEEEE. The CDR3 DNA reads as TGTGCCAGCAGCTTTCGGAGCAATCAGCCCCAGCATTTT. Translation: CASSFRSNQPQHF.

The J gene is TRBJ2-3, the V gene TRBV11-1, with 11 bases that match TRBD1. The germline CDR1 and CDR2 sequences are SGHAT and FQDESV (reference sequence). This CDR3 has 18 residues. V shed 5 bases and J 0 bases; nucleotides not matched to a gene: 10. CDR3 region: CASSHGQGARGSTDTQYF. The CDR3 DNA is TGTGCCAGCAGCCACGGACAGGGGGCTAGAGGAAGCACAGATACGCAGTATTTT.

V and J are TRBV6-1 and TRBJ1-6; a weak D match, TRBD1 (6 bases). CDR3 length: 14 amino acids. V lost 3 bases, J lost 10 bases, and 13 bases lay in between. Germline V CDR1 and CDR2: MNHNS, SASEGT. CDR3 in DNA: TGTGCCAGCAGTGAGATCACAGGGAGATCACCCCTCCACTTT. It translates to CASSEITGRSPLHF.

This clone was seen a few times. The chain is built from TRBV10-1 and TRBJ2-1, with 9 bases that match TRBD2. Germline CDR1 is WNHNN and CDR2 is SYGVQD (reference sequence). V shed 4 bases and J 5 bases; nucleotides not matched to a gene: 0. The CDR3 consists of 13 residues. The DNA of the CDR3 is TGCGCCAGCAGTGGACTAGCGGACAATGAGCAGTTCTTC. Amino acid sequence: CASSGLADNEQFF.

The DNA of the CDR3 is TGTGCCCCCTCGGGGACAGCCGGACTAGCTCGGGATGAGCAGTTCTTC. Its protein is CAPSGTAGLARDEQFF. This rearrangement joins TRBV19 to TRBJ2-1, with D possibly being TRBD2 (8 bases). The CDR3 covers 16 residues. V dropped 11 bases and J dropped 8 bases, with 28 bases sitting between them. Germline V gives CDR1 LNHDA, CDR2 SQIVND (reference sequence).

This clone showed up just a few times. This chain uses TRBV6-1 with TRBJ1-1, with D hard to call. CDR3 length equals 13 residues. The V end lost 7 bases, the J end lost 5 bases, and 14 bases lay between the germline ends. CDR1 is MNHNS, CDR2 SASEGT, per germline. The CDR3 DNA sequence: TGTGCCAGCACTCGATGGGGAGAGACTGAAGCTTTCTTT. Amino acid sequence: CASTRWGETEAFF.

V is TRBV6-5 and J is TRBJ2-3; perhaps TRBD1 as D (7 bases). Germline V gives CDR1 MNHEY, CDR2 SVGAGI. The CDR3 has 15 amino acids. The ends were cut back, 2 bases at V and 7 bases at J, with 16 bases in the middle. Here the CDR3 reads CASSYGGTAANTQYF. The CDR3 DNA follows: TGTGCCAGCAGTTACGGGGGGACAGCCGCCAATACGCAGTATTTT.

This clone is a singleton in its sample. The chain couples TRBV30 to TRBJ2-7; 10 bases fit TRBD1. V shed 3 bases and J 3 bases; nucleotides not matched to a gene: 8. This CDR3 has 15 amino acids. CDR1 is GTSNPN, CDR2 SVGIG, per germline (reference sequence). Here the CDR3 DNA reads TGTGCCTGGAGGGGAACCGACAGGGGGCACTACGAGCAGTACTTC. As protein: CAWRGTDRGHYEQYF.

This clone was detected only a few times. V and J are TRBV28 and TRBJ2-3, with D maybe TRBD2 (5 bases). From germline, CDR1 is MDHEN and CDR2 SYDVKM. The CDR3 has 16 residues. V lost 7 bases and J 6 bases, leaving 23 bases between the germline ends. DNA of the CDR3: TGTGCCAGCACCACCGTCCTCCTAGGGAGTCCCGATACGCAGTATTTT. This encodes CASTTVLLGSPDTQYF.

This clone was detected once. The rearrangement links TRBV15 to TRBJ2-5; 10 bases are a match to TRBD2. J gave up 1 base and V 6 bases, and 8 bases lay outside the gene matches. The V gene's germline CDR1 is LNHNV and CDR2 YYDKDF (reference sequence). CDR3 length: 16 residues. This CDR3 is CATSQSLAGAQETQYF. CDR3 nucleotide sequence: TGTGCCACCAGTCAGTCCCTAGCGGGGGCCCAAGAGACCCAGTACTTC.

The V and J genes are TRBV5-1 and TRBJ1-2; D unresolved. V was pared by 4 bases and J by 2 bases, with 12 bases between. CDR1 is SGHRS and CDR2 is YFSETQ in the germline V gene. CDR3 length: 14 residues. The CDR3 sequence: CASSDRGGNYGYTF. CDR3 nucleotides: TGCGCCAGCAGCGATAGAGGTGGGAACTATGGCTACACCTTC.

The rearrangement uses TRBV9 and TRBJ1-5, with D possibly TRBD1 on 6 matching bases. The V end was cut by 4 bases, the J end by 2 bases, with 10 bases between. The germline gives CDR1 SGDLS, CDR2 YYNGEE. This CDR3 region has 14 residues. DNA for the CDR3: TGTGCCAGCAGCACCAGGGGAGGCAATCAGCCCCAGCATTTT. Its protein is CASSTRGGNQPQHF.

V is TRBV15 and J is TRBJ1-1; D gene uncertain. Germline V CDR1 and CDR2: LNHNV, YYDKDF (reference sequence). Trimming took 0 bases from V and 1 from J, leaving 3 bases between them. This CDR3 is 13 amino acids long. In DNA, the CDR3 is TGTGCCACCAGCAGAGAAGCGAACACTGAAGCTTTCTTT. Its translation: CATSREANTEAFF.

The chain links TRBV19 to TRBJ2-1, with 10 bases aligning to TRBD2. V trimming: 0 bases; J trimming: 5 bases; junction bases outside the gene matches: 4. CDR1 is LNHDA and CDR2 is SQIVND in the germline V gene (reference sequence). CDR3 length: 16 residues. CDR3 sequence: CASSIDLAGVNNEQFF. CDR3 nucleotides: TGTGCCAGTAGTATAGATCTAGCGGGAGTAAACAATGAGCAGTTCTTC.

In nucleotides, the CDR3 is TGTGCCACCAGCAGAGGAATCTCAGGGGGCGGGAGCTCCTACAATGAGCAGTTCTTC. Its translation is CATSRGISGGGSSYNEQFF. V gene TRBV15 combines with J gene TRBJ2-1, with a possible D match to TRBD1 (8 bases). This CDR3 contains 19 residues. Germline-derived CDR1 and CDR2 are LNHNV and YYDKDF (reference sequence). V lost 1 base and J lost 0, with 19 bases in between.

This rearrangement joins TRBV19 to TRBJ2-4; D possibly corresponds to TRBD2 (5 bases). Germline V lookup: CDR1 LNHDA, CDR2 SQIVND (reference sequence). V was cut by 3 bases and J by 0 bases, with 12 bases left in between. CDR3 length: 16 residues. The CDR3 region is CASSIKAGIAKNIQYF. CDR3 nucleotides: TGTGCCAGTAGTATCAAGGCGGGCATAGCCAAAAACATTCAGTACTTC.

The chain links TRBV18 to TRBJ2-3; TRBD2 matches at 13 bases. The CDR3 length is 16 residues. The germline V gene encodes CDR1 KGHSH and CDR2 LQKENI. With V trimmed by 6 bases and J by 1 base, 4 bases remained unmatched. The chain's CDR3 is CASSRTSGSGTDTQYF. The CDR3 DNA reads TGTGCCAGCTCGAGGACTAGCGGGAGTGGCACAGATACGCAGTATTTT. The full variable domain, with the rest looked up from reference TRBV18 and TRBJ2-3, is NAGVMQNPRHLVRRRGQEARLRCSPMKGHSHVYWYRQLPEEGLKFMVYLQKENIIDESGMPKERFSAEFPKEGPSILRIQQVVRGDSAAYFCASSRTSGSGTDTQYFGPGTRLTVL.

The gene calls are TRBV28 and TRBJ2-1, with TRBD2 matching 13 bases. The CDR3 is 14 residues long. Trimming took 10 bases from V and 6 from J; bases not matched to a gene: 6. Germline lookup yields CDR1 MDHEN and CDR2 SYDVKM. CDR3 in amino acids: CATTLAGGLNEQFF. CDR3 nucleotide sequence: TGTGCCACCACACTAGCGGGAGGGCTCAATGAGCAGTTCTTC.

The V call is TRBV9, the J call TRBJ2-3; TRBD1 matches at 7 bases. Germline V gene data show CDR1 as SGDLS and CDR2 as YYNGEE. The CDR3 is 13 amino acids. V was clipped by 4 bases and J by 8 bases; unmatched bases: 7. CDR3 residues: CASSPTGPGTQYF. The CDR3 DNA is TGTGCCAGCAGCCCGACAGGGCCGGGTACGCAGTATTTT.

The CDR3 protein is CASSRRTGTSGYEQYF. The CDR3 DNA follows: TGCGCCAGCAGTCGAAGGACCGGGACTAGCGGTTACGAGCAGTACTTC. J is TRBJ2-7 and V is TRBV23-1; 11 bases align to TRBD2. TRBV23-1 is annotated as an ORF whose role is uncertain. The CDR3 is 16 residues long. Trimming removed 4 bases from V and 4 bases from J; junction bases left unmatched: 9.

This clone was counted only a few times. The chain uses TRBV29-1 and TRBJ1-6; D is perhaps TRBD1 (5 bases). In germline, CDR1 is SQVTM, CDR2 ANQGSEA. V dropped 6 bases and J dropped 5 bases, with 11 bases sitting between them. The CDR3 spans 13 residues. The CDR3 loop reads CSVREGNNSPLHF. CDR3 bases: TGCAGCGTCAGGGAGGGCAATAATTCACCCCTCCACTTT.

The gene calls are TRBV30 and TRBJ2-5, with D perhaps TRBD2 (6 bases). V was clipped by 0 bases and J by 7 bases, with 18 bases between them. CDR1 is GTSNPN, CDR2 SVGIG, per germline (reference sequence). This CDR3 is 15 amino acids long. The CDR3 protein is CAWSVDSGGSGTQYF. The CDR3 DNA is TGTGCCTGGAGTGTTGATAGTGGAGGGTCGGGGACCCAGTACTTC.

The chain combines TRBV6-6 with TRBJ1-3, with TRBD1 as a possible D gene (6 bases). Germline values: CDR1 MNHNY, CDR2 SVGAGI (reference sequence). Trimming stripped 8 bases from V and 2 bases from J, with 7 bases between. This CDR3 region has 12 residues. The CDR3 is CASRTAGNTIYF. CDR3 bases: TGTGCCAGCCGGACAGCTGGAAACACCATATATTTT.